This TCR beta chain was identified in a study of blood T cell repertoires in COVID-19. About the research overall: From the United States, Italy and Spain came samples of acute and convalescent COVID-19. Sources were T cells, B-cell-depleted T cells, or PBMCs; the material itself was cDNA or gDNA.

Per the study methods: Cell counts per sample came from amplifying reference gene primers. Assay used: immunoSEQ multiplex PCR; TCRdb lists only in-frame clones, some missing. V, J and clone size reflect that table, while D and trimming were determined from the DNA. In the table there are about 200,000 clones, about nine tenths of which are singletons. This clone is a singleton in its sample. Per the germline V gene, CDR1 is SEHNR and CDR2 is FQNEAQ (reference sequence). The CDR3 contains 13 residues. Trimming took off 4 bases at V and 5 bases at J, with 8 bases between the two ends. The sequenced sample consisted of peripheral blood. The gene calls are TRBV7-9 and TRBJ2-2, with D perhaps matching TRBD1 (5 bases). The sequence was obtained from a man aged 55 to 70 who had recovered from COVID-19. This chain's CDR3 is CASSSTGTGELFF. In DNA, the CDR3 is TGTGCCAGCAGCTCAACAGGAACCGGGGAGCTGTTTTTT.